Reported below is one TCR beta chain. What this receptor recognizes is not known. Within one base of it there is no much larger clone, and no base qualities were kept. To sequence the TCRbeta CDR3 region, genomic DNA was isolated from the sorted cells. TCRbeta CDR3 regions were sequenced using the immunoSEQ Assay. TCRdb holds this immuneACCESS table with in-frame rearrangements only. Some clones are missing; in checked studies, unresolved V genes explain under half, and the rest has no known cause. In all, the sample holds tens of thousands of clones, and about 90% of those were seen once. Roughly 8.4% of the sample is held by the ten biggest clonotypes. Patients with a history of autoimmune disease or receiving systemic immunosuppression were excluded from the trial. Peripheral blood for TCR sequencing was collected from all dose cohorts at baseline, on cycle 4 day 1, and on cycle 7 day 1. The samples were taken from a phase I, first-in-human, multicenter, open-label dose-escalation trial of ivuxolimab. Adults with locally advanced or metastatic melanoma, renal cell carcinoma, hepatocellular carcinoma or head and neck squamous cell carcinoma were enrolled in the trial. Before TCR sequencing, CD4+ T cells and CD8+ T cells were sorted from peripheral blood as separate populations.

These data are taken from a study of OX40 agonist ivuxolimab in advanced cancers. General notes on the study: Ivuxolimab was a fully human IgG2 agonistic monoclonal antibody targeting the costimulatory receptor OX40 (CD134). Intravenous ivuxolimab was administered to patients every 2 weeks at six dose levels: 0.01, 0.1, 0.3, 1.5, 3 and 10 mg/kg. Of the approximately 50 dose-escalation patients, hepatocellular carcinoma was present in about 20, melanoma in some 15, renal cell carcinoma in 9 and head and neck cancer in 9. A male proportion of roughly 85% and a mean age of around 60 years, ranging from about 20 to 85, were recorded for the dose-escalation cohort. Patients were allowed to have had prior anti-PD-1, anti-PD-L1 or anti-CTLA-4 therapy, and approximately 40% of the dose-escalation patients had been treated with checkpoint inhibitors. Partial responses were achieved by three dose-escalation patients, of whom one had hepatocellular carcinoma and two had cutaneous melanoma. Peripheral TCRbeta sequencing was intended to test whether TCR sequence diversity was altered and clonal T-cell expansion was caused by ivuxolimab. The paper covers the monotherapy dose-escalation part of the phase I ivuxolimab trial, which included N of about 50 patients.

Points the paper makes about the study in general: In the 0.1-3.0 mg/kg groups, partial responders were among the patients with the lowest normalized peripheral clonal expansion, particularly in CD8+ T cells. Low levels of normalized T-cell clonal expansion were also seen in some patients who did not respond. Clonal expansion of both CD4+ and CD8+ blood T cells was observed from baseline to week 6 at doses 0.1 to 3.0 mg/kg. After ivuxolimab, more expanded clones were found on average in CD8+ T cells than in CD4+ T cells. The antigen specificity of the peripheral T cells that underwent clonal expansion was not determined.

Sample: CD4+ or CD8+ T cells sorted from blood, taken in a trial of the OX40 agonist ivuxolimab. This clonotype originated in an adult with an advanced solid tumor such as melanoma, head and neck, liver or kidney cancer.

The CDR3 here reads CAWSRGQGHSPQHF. The nucleotide sequence reads as follows: TGTGCCTGGAGTAGGGGACAGGGTCATTCGCCCCAGCATTTT. The sequence links TRBV30 to TRBJ1-5; 9 bases in the junction line up with TRBD1. The CDR3 numbers 14 residues from cysteine through phenylalanine. The retained sequence is limited to the CDR3, 42 bases, with the frame set at the first base. V trim: 2 bases; J trim: 9 bases; unmatched bases: 8. Sequences GTSNPN (CDR1) and SVGIG (CDR2) are obtained from the germline V gene (reference sequence).